This TCR beta chain originates from a study of blood T cell repertoires in COVID-19. Study at large: The samples span acute and convalescent COVID-19 from the United States, Italy and Spain. T cells, B-cell-depleted T cells, or PBMCs provided the cDNA or gDNA that served as material.

Per the study methods: Cell counts per sample came from amplifying reference gene primers. Some clones are missing from TCRdb's copy, which holds only in-frame ones; the method was immunoSEQ multiplex PCR. The D gene and trimming were derived from the DNA, and the V and J assignments and clone size from that table. The table includes 250,000 to 400,000 clones, roughly 84% detected once. This clone was counted a few times. This CDR3 has 15 amino acids. V dropped 5 bases and J dropped 3; count of bases not matched to a gene: 10. Germline-derived CDR1 and CDR2 are SEHNR and FQNEAQ (reference sequence). The sample was peripheral blood. The source of this sequence is a middle-aged man with active or convalescent COVID-19. This rearrangement joins TRBV7-9 to TRBJ2-7; TRBD1 agrees at 7 bases. Here the CDR3 reads CASSPPFRTGYEQYF. The CDR3 DNA sequence: TGTGCCAGCAGCCCCCCCTTTCGGACAGGCTACGAGCAGTACTTC.